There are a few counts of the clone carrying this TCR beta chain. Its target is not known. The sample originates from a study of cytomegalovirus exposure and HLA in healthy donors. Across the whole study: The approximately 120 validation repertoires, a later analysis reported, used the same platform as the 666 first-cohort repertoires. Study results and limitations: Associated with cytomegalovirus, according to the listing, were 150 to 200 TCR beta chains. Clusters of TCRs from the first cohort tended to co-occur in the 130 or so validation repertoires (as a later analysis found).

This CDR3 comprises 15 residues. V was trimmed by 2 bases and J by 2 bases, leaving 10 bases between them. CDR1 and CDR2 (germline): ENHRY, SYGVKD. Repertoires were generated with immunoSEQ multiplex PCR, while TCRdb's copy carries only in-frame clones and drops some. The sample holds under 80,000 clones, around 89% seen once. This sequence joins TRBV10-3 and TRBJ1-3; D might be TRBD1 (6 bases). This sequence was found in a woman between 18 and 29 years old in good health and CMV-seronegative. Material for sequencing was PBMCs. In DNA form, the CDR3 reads TGTGCCATCAGTGAGGTCGGGGGGCCTGGAAACACCATATATTTT. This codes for CAISEVGGPGNTIYF.